This T cell receptor beta chain was documented in a study of response to subunit inactivated influenza vaccine. Overall study results and limits: The authors proposed limited new T cell recruitment per seasonal influenza vaccination.

Trimming took 4 bases from V and 4 from J, leaving 14 bases between them. The CDR3 length is 15 residues. CDR1 SGHTA and CDR2 FQGNSA come from the germline V gene. This clonotype came up once. Its antigen remains unknown. TCRdb reprocessed the RT-PCR reads via MiXCR and lists one record per CDR3 protein. The repertoire holds 530,000 or so distinct CDR3 sequences, with approximately 14% as singletons. This TCR derives from a man aged 45 to 65 who received an inactivated influenza vaccine. The sample in question was PBMCs from blood, obtained less than 13 days after vaccination. The genes are TRBV7-2 and TRBJ1-3, with a weak D call TRBD1 (5 bases). The CDR3 nucleotides read TGTGCCAGCAGCTCCACCGGGACCGTCGGAAACACCATATATTTT. Residues: CASSSTGTVGNTIYF.